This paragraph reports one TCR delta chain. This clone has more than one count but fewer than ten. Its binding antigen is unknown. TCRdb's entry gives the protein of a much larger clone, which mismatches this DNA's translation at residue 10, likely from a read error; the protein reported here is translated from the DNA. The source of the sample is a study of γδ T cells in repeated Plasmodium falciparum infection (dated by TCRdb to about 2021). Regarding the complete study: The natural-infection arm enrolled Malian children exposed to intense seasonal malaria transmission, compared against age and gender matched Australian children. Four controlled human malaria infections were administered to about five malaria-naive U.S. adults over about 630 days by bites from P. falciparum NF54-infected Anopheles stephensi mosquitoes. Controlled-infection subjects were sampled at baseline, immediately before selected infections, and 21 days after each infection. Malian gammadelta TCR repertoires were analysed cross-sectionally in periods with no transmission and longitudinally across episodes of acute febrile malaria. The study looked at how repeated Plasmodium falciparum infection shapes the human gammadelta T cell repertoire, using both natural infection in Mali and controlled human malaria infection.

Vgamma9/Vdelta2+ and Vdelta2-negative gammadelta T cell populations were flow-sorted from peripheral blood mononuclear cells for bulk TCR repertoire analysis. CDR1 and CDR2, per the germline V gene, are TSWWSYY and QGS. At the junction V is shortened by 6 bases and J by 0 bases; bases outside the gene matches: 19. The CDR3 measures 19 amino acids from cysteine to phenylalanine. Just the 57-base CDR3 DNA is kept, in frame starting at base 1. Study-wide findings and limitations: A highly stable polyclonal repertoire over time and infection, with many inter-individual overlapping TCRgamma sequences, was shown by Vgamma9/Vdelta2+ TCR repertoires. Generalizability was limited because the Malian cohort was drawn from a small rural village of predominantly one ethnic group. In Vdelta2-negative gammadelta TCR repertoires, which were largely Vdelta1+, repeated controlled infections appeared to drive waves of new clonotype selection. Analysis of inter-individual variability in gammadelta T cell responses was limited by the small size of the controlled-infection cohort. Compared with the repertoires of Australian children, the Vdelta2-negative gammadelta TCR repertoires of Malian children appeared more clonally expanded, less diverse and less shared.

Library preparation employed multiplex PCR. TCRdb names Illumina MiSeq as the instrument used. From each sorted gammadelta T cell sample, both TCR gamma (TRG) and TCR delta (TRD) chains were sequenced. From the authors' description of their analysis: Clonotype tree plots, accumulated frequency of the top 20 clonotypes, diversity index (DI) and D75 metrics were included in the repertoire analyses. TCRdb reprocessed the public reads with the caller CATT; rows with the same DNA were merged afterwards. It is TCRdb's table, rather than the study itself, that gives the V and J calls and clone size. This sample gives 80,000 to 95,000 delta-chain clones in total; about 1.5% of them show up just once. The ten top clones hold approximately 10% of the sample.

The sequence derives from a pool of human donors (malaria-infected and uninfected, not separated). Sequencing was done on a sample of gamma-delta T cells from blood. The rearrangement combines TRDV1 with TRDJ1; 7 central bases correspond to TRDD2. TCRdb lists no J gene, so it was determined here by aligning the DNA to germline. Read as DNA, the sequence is TGTGCTCTTGGATCTTTCCTACGCGTGTGTGCGAGGAACACCGATAAACTCATCTTT. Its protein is CALGSFLRVCARNTDKLIF.